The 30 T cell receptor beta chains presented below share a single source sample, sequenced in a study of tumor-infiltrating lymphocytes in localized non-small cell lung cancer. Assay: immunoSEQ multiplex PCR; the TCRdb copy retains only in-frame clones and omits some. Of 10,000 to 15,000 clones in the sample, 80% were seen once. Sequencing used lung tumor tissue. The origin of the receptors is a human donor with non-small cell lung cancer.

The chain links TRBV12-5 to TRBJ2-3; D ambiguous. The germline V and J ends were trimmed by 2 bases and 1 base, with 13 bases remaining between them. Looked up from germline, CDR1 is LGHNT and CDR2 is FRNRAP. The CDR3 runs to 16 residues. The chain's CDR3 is CASGLITAAGTDTQYF. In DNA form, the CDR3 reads TGTGCTAGTGGTTTGATTACAGCCGCTGGCACAGATACGCAGTATTTT. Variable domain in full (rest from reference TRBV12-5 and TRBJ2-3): DARVTQTPRHKVTEMGQEVTMRCQPILGHNTVFWYRQTMMQGLELLAYFRNRAPLDDSGMPKDRFSAEMPDATLATLKIQPSEPRDSAVYFCASGLITAAGTDTQYFGPGTRLTVL.

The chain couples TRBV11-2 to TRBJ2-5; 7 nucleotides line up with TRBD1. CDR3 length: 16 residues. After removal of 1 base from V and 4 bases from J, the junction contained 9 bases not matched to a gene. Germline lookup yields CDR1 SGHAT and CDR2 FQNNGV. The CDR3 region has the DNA TGTGCCAGCAGCTTAGGTCCCACGGGACAGATAGAGACCCAGTACTTC. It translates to CASSLGPTGQIETQYF.

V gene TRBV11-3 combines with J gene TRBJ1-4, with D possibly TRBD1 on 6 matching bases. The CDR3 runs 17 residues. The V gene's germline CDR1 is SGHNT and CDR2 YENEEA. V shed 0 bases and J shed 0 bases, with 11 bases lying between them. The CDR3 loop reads CASSLDGRTATNEKLFF. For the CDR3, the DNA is TGTGCCAGCAGCTTAGATGGACGGACAGCAACTAATGAAAAACTGTTTTTT.

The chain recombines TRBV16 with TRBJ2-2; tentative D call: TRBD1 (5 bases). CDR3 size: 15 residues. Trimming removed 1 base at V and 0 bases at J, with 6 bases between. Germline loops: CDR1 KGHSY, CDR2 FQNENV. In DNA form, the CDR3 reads TGTGCCAGCAGCCAATACAGGACGAACACCGGGGAGCTGTTTTTT. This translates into CASSQYRTNTGELFF.

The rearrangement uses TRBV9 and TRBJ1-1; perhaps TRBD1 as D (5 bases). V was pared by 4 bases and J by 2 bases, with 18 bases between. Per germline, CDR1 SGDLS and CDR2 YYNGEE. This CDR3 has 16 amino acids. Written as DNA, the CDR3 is TGTGCCAGCAGCCCGAGTTGGGGGGGAGTAAACACTGAAGCTTTCTTT. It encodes CASSPSWGGVNTEAFF.

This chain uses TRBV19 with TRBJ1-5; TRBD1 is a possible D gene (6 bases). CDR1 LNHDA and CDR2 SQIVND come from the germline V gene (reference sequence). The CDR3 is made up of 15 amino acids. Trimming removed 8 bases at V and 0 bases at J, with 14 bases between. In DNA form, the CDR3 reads TGTGCCAGTCACACCTTACAGGGTAGCAATCAGCCCCAGCATTTT. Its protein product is CASHTLQGSNQPQHF.

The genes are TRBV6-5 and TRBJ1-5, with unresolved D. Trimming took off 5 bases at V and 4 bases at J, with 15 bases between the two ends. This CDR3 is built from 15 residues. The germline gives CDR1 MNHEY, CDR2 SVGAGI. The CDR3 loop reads CASSPFRGENQPQHF. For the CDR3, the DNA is TGTGCCAGCAGTCCATTCCGGGGAGAAAATCAGCCCCAGCATTTT.

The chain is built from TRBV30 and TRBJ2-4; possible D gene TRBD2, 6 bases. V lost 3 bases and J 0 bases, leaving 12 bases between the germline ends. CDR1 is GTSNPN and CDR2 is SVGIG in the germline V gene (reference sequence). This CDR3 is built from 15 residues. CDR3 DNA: TGTGCCTGGAGGGGGGGAGTGCTAGCCAAAAACATTCAGTACTTC. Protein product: CAWRGGVLAKNIQYF.

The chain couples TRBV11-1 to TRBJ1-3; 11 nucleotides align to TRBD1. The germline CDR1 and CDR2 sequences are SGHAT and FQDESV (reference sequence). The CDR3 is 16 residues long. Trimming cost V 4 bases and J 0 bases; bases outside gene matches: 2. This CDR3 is CASSYGTGGSGNTIYF. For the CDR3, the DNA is TGTGCCAGCAGCTACGGGACAGGGGGCTCTGGAAACACCATATATTTT.

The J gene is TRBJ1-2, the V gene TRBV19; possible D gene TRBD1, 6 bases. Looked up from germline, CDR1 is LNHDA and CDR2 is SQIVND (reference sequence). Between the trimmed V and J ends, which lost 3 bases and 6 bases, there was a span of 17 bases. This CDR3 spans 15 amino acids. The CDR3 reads CASSMGAIPRHGYTF. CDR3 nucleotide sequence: TGTGCCAGTAGTATGGGGGCGATCCCACGTCATGGCTACACCTTC.

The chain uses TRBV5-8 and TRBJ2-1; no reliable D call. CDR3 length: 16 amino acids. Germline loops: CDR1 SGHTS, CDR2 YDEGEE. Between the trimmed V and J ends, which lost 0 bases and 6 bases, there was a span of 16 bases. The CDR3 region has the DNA TGTGCCAGCAGCTTGGATATTCCCCTAAATTTCAATGAGCAGTTCTTC. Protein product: CASSLDIPLNFNEQFF. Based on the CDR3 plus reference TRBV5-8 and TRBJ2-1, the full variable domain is EAGVTQSPTHLIKTRGQQATLRCSPISGHTSVYWYQQALGLGLQFLLWYDEGEERNRGNFPPRFSGRQFPNYSSELNVNALELEDSALYLCASSLDIPLNFNEQFFGPGTRLTVL.

The CDR3 protein is CASTVGHTGDIVGYTF. The CDR3 bases are TGTGCCTCGACGGTGGGTCATACAGGGGACATCGTGGGCTACACCTTC. The chain employs TRBV6-6 and TRBJ1-2; 7 bases line up with TRBD1. V shed 11 bases and J 8 bases; nucleotides not matched to a gene: 23. This CDR3 contains 16 residues. Germline-derived CDR1 and CDR2 are MNHNY and SVGAGI (reference sequence).

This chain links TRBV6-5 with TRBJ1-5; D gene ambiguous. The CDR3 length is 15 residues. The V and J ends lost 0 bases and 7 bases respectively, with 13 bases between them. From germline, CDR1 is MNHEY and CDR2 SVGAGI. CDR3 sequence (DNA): TGTGCCAGCAGTTACTCGAGAGTCGGAAACCAGCCCCAGCATTTT. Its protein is CASSYSRVGNQPQHF.

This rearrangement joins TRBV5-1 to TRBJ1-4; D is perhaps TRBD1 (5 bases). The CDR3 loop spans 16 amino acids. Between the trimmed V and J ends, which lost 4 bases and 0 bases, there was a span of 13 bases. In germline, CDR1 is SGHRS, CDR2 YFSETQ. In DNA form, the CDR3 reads TGCGCCAGCAGCCCGGGGGACTTATCAACTAATGAAAAACTGTTTTTT. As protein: CASSPGDLSTNEKLFF.

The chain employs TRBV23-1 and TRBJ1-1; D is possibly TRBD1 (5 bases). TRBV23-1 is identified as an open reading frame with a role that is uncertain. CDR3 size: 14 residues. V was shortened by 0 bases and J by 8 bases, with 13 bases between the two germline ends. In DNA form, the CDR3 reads TGCGCCAGCAGTCAATCGTGGGACGAAGAGGAAGCTTTCTTT. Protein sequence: CASSQSWDEEEAFF.

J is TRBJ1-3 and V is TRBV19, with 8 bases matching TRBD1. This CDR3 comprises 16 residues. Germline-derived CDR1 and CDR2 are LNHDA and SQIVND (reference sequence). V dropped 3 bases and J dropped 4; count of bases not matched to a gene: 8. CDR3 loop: CASSIQGARTGNTIYF. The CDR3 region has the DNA TGTGCCAGTAGTATCCAGGGGGCACGTACGGGAAACACCATATATTTT.

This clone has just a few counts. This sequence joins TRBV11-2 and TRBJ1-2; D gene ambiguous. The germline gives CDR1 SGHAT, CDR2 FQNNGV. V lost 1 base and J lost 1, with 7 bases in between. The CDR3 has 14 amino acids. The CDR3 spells CASSLVGINYGYTF. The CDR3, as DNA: TGTGCCAGCAGCTTAGTAGGGATTAACTATGGCTACACCTTC.

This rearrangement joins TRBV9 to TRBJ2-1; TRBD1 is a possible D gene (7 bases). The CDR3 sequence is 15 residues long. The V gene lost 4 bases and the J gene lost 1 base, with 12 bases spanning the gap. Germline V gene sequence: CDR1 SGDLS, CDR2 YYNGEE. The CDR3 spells CASSTQGGSYNEQFF. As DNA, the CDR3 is TGTGCCAGCAGCACTCAGGGGGGTTCCTACAATGAGCAGTTCTTC. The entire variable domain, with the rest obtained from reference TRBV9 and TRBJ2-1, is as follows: DSGVTQTPKHLITATGQRVTLRCSPRSGDLSVYWYQQSLDQGLQFLIQYYNGEERAKGNILERFSAQQFPDLHSELNLSSLELGDSALYFCASSTQGGSYNEQFFGPGTRLTVL.

The CDR3 DNA reads as TGCGCCAGCAGCGTCGGACAGGCTGACTATGGCTACACCTTC. This sequence encodes CASSVGQADYGYTF. The chain has TRBV5-1 and TRBJ1-2; 7 bases are shared with TRBD1. The CDR3 is made up of 14 amino acids. Germline CDR1 reads SGHRS; CDR2 reads YFSETQ. J was trimmed by 3 bases and V by 4 bases; bases with no gene match: 6.

CDR3 sequence: CASSEGRGRGYGYTF. The CDR3 DNA follows: TGTGCCAGCAGTGAAGGACGCGGCAGGGGCTATGGCTACACCTTC. The V and J genes are TRBV6-1 and TRBJ1-2, with D possibly matching TRBD1 (6 bases). Germline loops: CDR1 MNHNS, CDR2 SASEGT. There are 15 residues in the CDR3. The V end was cut by 1 base, the J end by 4 bases, with 13 bases between.

The CDR3 region has the DNA TGTGCCAGCATTCCGGACGGGATCTATGGCTACACCTTC. Translation gives CASIPDGIYGYTF. The chain links TRBV6-1 to TRBJ1-2; no clear D. The CDR3 is 13 residues long. Trimming shortened V by 7 bases and J by 4 bases, and 13 bases separated the two germline ends. Looked up from germline, CDR1 is MNHNS and CDR2 is SASEGT.

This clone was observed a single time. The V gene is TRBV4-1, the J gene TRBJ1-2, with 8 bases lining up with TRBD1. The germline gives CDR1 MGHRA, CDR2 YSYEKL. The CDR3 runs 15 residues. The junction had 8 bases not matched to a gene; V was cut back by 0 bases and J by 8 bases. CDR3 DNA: TGCGCCAGCAGCCAAGATAGCAGGGGGCGTGGAGGCTACACCTTC. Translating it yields CASSQDSRGRGGYTF.

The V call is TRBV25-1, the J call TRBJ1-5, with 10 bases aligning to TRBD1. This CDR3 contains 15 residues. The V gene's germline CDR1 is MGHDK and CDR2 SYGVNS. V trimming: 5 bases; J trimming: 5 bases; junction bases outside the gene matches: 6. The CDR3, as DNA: TGTGCCAGCAGTCCGGGACAGGGGATTTATCAGCCCCAGCATTTT. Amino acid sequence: CASSPGQGIYQPQHF. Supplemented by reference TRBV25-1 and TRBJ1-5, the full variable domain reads EADIYQTPRYLVIGTGKKITLECSQTMGHDKMYWYQQDPGMELHLIHYSYGVNSTEKGDLSSESTVSRIRTEHFPLTLESARPSHTSQYLCASSPGQGIYQPQHFGDGTRLSIL.

The CDR3 coding sequence is TGTGCCACCAGCAGAGAAGCGGGACAGGAGTATGGCTACACCTTC. This gives the protein CATSREAGQEYGYTF. The gene calls are TRBV15 and TRBJ1-2; 8 bases match TRBD1. This CDR3 comprises 15 residues. CDR1 LNHNV and CDR2 YYDKDF come from the germline V gene (reference sequence). V trimming: 0 bases; J trimming: 5 bases; junction bases outside the gene matches: 5.

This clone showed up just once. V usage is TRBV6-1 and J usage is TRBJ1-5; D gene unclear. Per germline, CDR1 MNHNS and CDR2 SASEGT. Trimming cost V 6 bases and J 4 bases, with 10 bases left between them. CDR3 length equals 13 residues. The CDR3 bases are TGTGCCAGCAGACTGAGAATTAATCAGCCCCAGCATTTT. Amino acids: CASRLRINQPQHF.

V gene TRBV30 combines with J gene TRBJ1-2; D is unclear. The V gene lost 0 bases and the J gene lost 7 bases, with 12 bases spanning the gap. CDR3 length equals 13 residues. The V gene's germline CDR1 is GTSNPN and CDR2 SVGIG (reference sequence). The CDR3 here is CAWSVGTYGGYTF. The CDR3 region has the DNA TGTGCCTGGAGTGTCGGTACCTATGGTGGCTACACCTTC.

The CDR3 is CASSLDRGDEQFF. The CDR3 nucleotides are TGTGCCAGCAGCTTGGACAGGGGCGATGAGCAGTTCTTC. The genes are TRBV11-2 and TRBJ2-1; 9 bases match TRBD1. The ends lost 3 bases at V and 8 bases at J; junction bases unmatched: 2. Germline values: CDR1 SGHAT, CDR2 FQNNGV. The CDR3 sequence is 13 residues long.

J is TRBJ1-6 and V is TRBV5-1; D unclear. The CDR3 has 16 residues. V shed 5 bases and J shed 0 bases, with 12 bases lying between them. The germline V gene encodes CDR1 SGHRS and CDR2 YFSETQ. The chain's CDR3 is CASRSGSYSYNSPLHF. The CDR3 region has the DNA TGCGCCAGCAGGTCCGGGAGTTACTCCTATAATTCACCCCTCCACTTT.

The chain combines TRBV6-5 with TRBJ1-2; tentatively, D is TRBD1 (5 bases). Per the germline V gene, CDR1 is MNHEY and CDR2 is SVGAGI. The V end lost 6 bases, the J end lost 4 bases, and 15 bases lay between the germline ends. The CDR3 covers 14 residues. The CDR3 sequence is CASSSWGRAYGYTF. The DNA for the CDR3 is TGTGCCAGCAGCTCGTGGGGCAGGGCCTATGGCTACACCTTC.

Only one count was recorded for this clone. The CDR3 DNA reads as TGCGCCAGCAGCCAACTTGTCGGGGGGAGGGGGTCACCCCTCCACTTT. Its protein is CASSQLVGGRGSPLHF. The chain couples TRBV4-1 to TRBJ1-6; D possibly corresponds to TRBD1 (6 bases). The CDR3 sequence is 16 residues long. From germline, CDR1 is MGHRA and CDR2 YSYEKL. V was cut by 2 bases and J by 10 bases, with 18 bases left in between.